These 17 T cell receptor beta chains were sequenced from one sample in a study of cytomegalovirus exposure and HLA in healthy donors (dated by TCRdb to about 2017). Library method: the immunoSEQ multiplex PCR assay. For the multiplex PCR, a mixture combining 60 forward primers for TCR Vbeta segments and 13 reverse primers for TCR Jbeta segments was used. Entries here come from immuneACCESS through TCRdb and include only in-frame sequences with V and J called. Some clones fail to appear in such tables; in the studies checked, an unresolved V gene covers under half of the shortfall, and the cause of the remainder is unknown. The table for this sample lists 150,000 to 200,000 clones. The ten largest clonotypes hold over 1% of the sample. Source material: PBMCs. The receptors derive from a woman aged 55-69 years in good health and CMV-seronegative.

The gene calls are TRBV18 and TRBJ2-7; D possibly corresponds to TRBD2 (5 bases). CDR1 and CDR2 from the germline V gene are KGHSH and LQKENI. Between the trimmed V and J ends, which lost 3 bases and 3 bases, there was a span of 12 bases. There are 14 residues in the CDR3. The CDR3 DNA sequence: TGTGCCAGCTCACCGCGGACTGACAACTACGAGCAGTACTTC. Translated: CASSPRTDNYEQYF.

The rearrangement uses TRBV2 and TRBJ2-7; D is perhaps TRBD1 (6 bases). The germline V gene encodes CDR1 SNHLY and CDR2 FYNNEI. This CDR3 region has 14 residues. Between the trimmed V and J ends, which lost 6 bases and 5 bases, there was a span of 17 bases. The CDR3 loop reads CASSRSRGWDEQYF. The CDR3 nucleotides are TGTGCCAGCAGCCGAAGCAGGGGCTGGGACGAGCAGTACTTC.

This chain uses TRBV5-5 with TRBJ2-1; 10 bases are shared with TRBD2. Looked up from germline, CDR1 is SGHKS and CDR2 is YYEKEE (reference sequence). The CDR3 has 17 residues. V was pared by 0 bases and J by 6 bases, with 9 bases of the junction left unmatched. CDR3: CASSLVLAGKGGNEQFF. The CDR3 DNA is TGTGCCAGCAGCTTGGTACTAGCGGGAAAAGGGGGCAATGAGCAGTTCTTC.

This chain uses TRBV12-5 with TRBJ2-2, with 8 positions matching TRBD1. Germline values: CDR1 LGHNT, CDR2 FRNRAP. The V and J ends lost 4 bases and 1 base, in that order; junction bases with no gene match: 5. CDR3 length: 16 residues. The CDR3 coding sequence is TGTGCTAGTGGTTGGACGGGACAGGAGAACACCGGGGAGCTGTTTTTT. Translation gives CASGWTGQENTGELFF.

The V call is TRBV9, the J call TRBJ2-5; the match to TRBD2 covers 12 bases. Germline V lookup: CDR1 SGDLS, CDR2 YYNGEE. This CDR3 contains 17 residues. The ends lost 0 bases at V and 5 bases at J; junction bases unmatched: 8. CDR3 protein: CASSVGLAGDLIETQYF. DNA of the CDR3: TGTGCCAGCAGCGTAGGACTAGCGGGAGACTTGATTGAGACCCAGTACTTC.

The chain is built from TRBV5-1 and TRBJ1-5, with TRBD1 matching over 7 bases. V shed 4 bases, J shed 5 bases, and the junction held 9 bases outside the gene matches. Germline loops: CDR1 SGHRS, CDR2 YFSETQ. This CDR3 has 15 residues. The CDR3 bases are TGCGCCAGCAGCGAGACAGGGAGCATCCATCAGCCCCAGCATTTT. Translation: CASSETGSIHQPQHF.

The V call is TRBV18, the J call TRBJ2-2; D unresolved. The V gene lost 2 bases and the J gene lost 1 base, with 8 bases spanning the gap. CDR1 and CDR2 (germline): KGHSH, LQKENI. This CDR3 has 15 amino acids. CDR3 sequence reads: CASSPATRNTGELFF. CDR3 nucleotides: TGTGCCAGCTCACCAGCCACAAGGAACACCGGGGAGCTGTTTTTT.

This chain links TRBV4-2 with TRBJ2-3; D gene ambiguous. Trimming stripped 1 base from V and 0 bases from J, with 8 bases between. Germline V gene data show CDR1 as LGHNA and CDR2 as YNFKEQ. This CDR3 spans 15 amino acids. The CDR3 sequence: CASSQVPESTDTQYF. The CDR3 region has the DNA TGTGCCAGCAGCCAAGTACCGGAGAGCACAGATACGCAGTATTTT.

CDR3 in amino acids: CASRTVRLDSGELFF. In DNA, the CDR3 is TGTGCCAGCCGGACCGTGAGACTAGACTCCGGGGAGCTGTTTTTT. The chain uses TRBV7-2 and TRBJ2-2; a possible D gene is TRBD2 (6 bases). Deletions cut 8 bases from V and 6 bases from J, with 19 bases between. Per the germline V gene, CDR1 is SGHTA and CDR2 is FQGNSA. The CDR3 is made up of 15 amino acids. Filled out from reference TRBV7-2 and TRBJ2-2, the complete variable domain reads GAGVSQSPSNKVTEKGKDVELRCDPISGHTALYWYRQSLGQGLEFLIYFQGNSAPDKSGLPSDRFSAERTGGSVSTLTIQRTQQEDSAVYLCASRTVRLDSGELFFGEGSRLTVL.

The V call is TRBV5-4, the J call TRBJ2-7; TRBD2 aligns across 9 bases. V trimming: 5 bases; J trimming: 6 bases; junction bases outside the gene matches: 12. The CDR3 is 15 residues long. The germline V gene encodes CDR1 SGHNT and CDR2 YYREEE (reference sequence). The CDR3 DNA sequence: TGTGCCAGCAGTAATGTTAGCGGGAGATTTTTCGAGCAGTACTTC. It specifies CASSNVSGRFFEQYF. Full variable domain (rest looked up from reference TRBV5-4 and TRBJ2-7): ETGVTQSPTHLIKTRGQQVTLRCSSQSGHNTVSWYQQALGQGPQFIFQYYREEENGRGNFPPRFSGLQFPNYSSELNVNALELDDSALYLCASSNVSGRFFEQYFGPGTRLTVT.

The gene calls are TRBV11-3 and TRBJ2-6, with 9 bases that match TRBD1. Germline lookup yields CDR1 SGHNT and CDR2 YENEEA. The CDR3 is 19 residues long. The V and J ends lost 1 base and 0 bases, in that order; junction bases with no gene match: 7. The CDR3 coding sequence is TGTGCCAGCAGCTTAGGTAGGGGGACAGGGCCCTCTGGGGCCAACGTCCTGACTTTC. It translates to CASSLGRGTGPSGANVLTF.

This rearrangement joins TRBV7-7 to TRBJ2-4, with D perhaps matching TRBD2 (5 bases). V dropped 3 bases and J dropped 5 bases, with 11 bases sitting between them. The CDR3 is 14 residues long. Germline V gene sequence: CDR1 SSHAT, CDR2 FNYEAQ (reference sequence). CDR3 bases: TGTGCCAGCAGCTTGTACGGGCGGGAAAACATTCAGTACTTC. Amino acids: CASSLYGRENIQYF.

This chain links TRBV6-5 with TRBJ1-6, with D hard to call. CDR3 size: 16 residues. Trimming shortened V by 3 bases and J by 9 bases, and 18 bases separated the two germline ends. The germline V gene encodes CDR1 MNHEY and CDR2 SVGAGI. DNA of the CDR3: TGTGCCAGCAGTTATAATTTGCGGGGTTTTAGTTCACCCCTCCACTTT. It yields the protein CASSYNLRGFSSPLHF.

The V call is TRBV4-1, the J call TRBJ1-5, with TRBD1 as a possible D gene (5 bases). The CDR3 sequence is 15 residues long. The V and J ends lost 4 bases and 5 bases respectively, with 15 bases between them. The germline V gene encodes CDR1 MGHRA and CDR2 YSYEKL. The CDR3 sequence is CASSPQGRSYQPQHF. DNA of the CDR3: TGCGCCAGCAGCCCTCAGGGCAGGTCCTATCAGCCCCAGCATTTT.

The chain links TRBV6-1 to TRBJ1-1, with no clear D. V lost 7 bases and J lost 0, with 9 bases in between. The CDR3 covers 13 residues. Germline CDR1 MNHNS, CDR2 SASEGT. The CDR3 DNA follows: TGTGCCAGCACAAAACTTCTGAACACTGAAGCTTTCTTT. Its translation: CASTKLLNTEAFF.

The chain joins TRBV4-2 to TRBJ2-1, with TRBD1 identical over 8 bases. J was trimmed by 8 bases and V by 4 bases; bases with no gene match: 16. CDR1 is LGHNA, CDR2 YNFKEQ, per germline. The CDR3 runs 17 residues. CDR3 in amino acids: CASSRRGRRTGWDEQFF. The CDR3 DNA reads as TGTGCCAGCAGCCGAAGGGGTCGAAGGACAGGGTGGGATGAGCAGTTCTTC.

This sequence joins TRBV4-1 and TRBJ2-5, with TRBD2 matching 10 bases. The CDR3 has 15 residues. After removal of 4 bases from V and 5 bases from J, the junction contained 7 bases not matched to a gene. CDR1 and CDR2 from the germline V gene are MGHRA and YSYEKL. Here the CDR3 reads CASSLLAGAGETQYF. Here the CDR3 DNA reads TGCGCCAGCAGCCTGCTAGCGGGGGCGGGGGAGACCCAGTACTTC.